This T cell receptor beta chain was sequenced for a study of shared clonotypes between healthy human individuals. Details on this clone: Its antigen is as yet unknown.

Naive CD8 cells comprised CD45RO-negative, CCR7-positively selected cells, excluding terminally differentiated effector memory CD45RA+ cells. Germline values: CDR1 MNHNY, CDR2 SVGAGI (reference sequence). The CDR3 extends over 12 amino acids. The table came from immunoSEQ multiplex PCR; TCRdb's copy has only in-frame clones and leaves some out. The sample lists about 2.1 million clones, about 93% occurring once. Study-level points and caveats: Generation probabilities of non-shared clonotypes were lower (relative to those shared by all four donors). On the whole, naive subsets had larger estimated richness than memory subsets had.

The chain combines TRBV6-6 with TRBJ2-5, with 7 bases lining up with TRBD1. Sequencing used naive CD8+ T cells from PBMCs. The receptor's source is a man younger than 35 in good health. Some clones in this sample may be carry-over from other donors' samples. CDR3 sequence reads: CGSWDREETQYF. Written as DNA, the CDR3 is TGTGGCTCCTGGGACAGAGAAGAGACCCAGTACTTC.